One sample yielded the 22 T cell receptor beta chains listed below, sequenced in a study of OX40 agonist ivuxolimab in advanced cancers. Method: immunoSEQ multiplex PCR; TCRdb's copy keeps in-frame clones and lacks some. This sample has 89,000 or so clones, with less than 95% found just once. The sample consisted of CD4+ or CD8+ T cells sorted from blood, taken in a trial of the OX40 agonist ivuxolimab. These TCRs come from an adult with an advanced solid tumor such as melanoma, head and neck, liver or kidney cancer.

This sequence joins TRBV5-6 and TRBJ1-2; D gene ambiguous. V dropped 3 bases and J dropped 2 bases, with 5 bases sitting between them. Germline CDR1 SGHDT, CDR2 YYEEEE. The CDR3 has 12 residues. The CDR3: CASSSGNYGYTF. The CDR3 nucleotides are TGTGCCAGCAGCTCTGGGAACTATGGCTACACCTTC.

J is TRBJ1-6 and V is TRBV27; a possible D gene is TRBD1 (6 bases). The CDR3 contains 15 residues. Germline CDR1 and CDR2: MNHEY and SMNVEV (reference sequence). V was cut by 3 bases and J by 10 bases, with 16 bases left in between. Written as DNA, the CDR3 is TGTGCCAGCAGTTTCTGGACAGCAGGGAGGTCACCCCTCCACTTT. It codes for CASSFWTAGRSPLHF.

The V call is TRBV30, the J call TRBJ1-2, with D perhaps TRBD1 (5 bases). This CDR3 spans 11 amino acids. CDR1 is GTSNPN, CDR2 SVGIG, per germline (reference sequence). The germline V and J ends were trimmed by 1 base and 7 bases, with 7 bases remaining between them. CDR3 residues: CAWSAGTGYTF. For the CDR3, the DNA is TGTGCCTGGAGTGCAGGGACTGGCTACACCTTC.

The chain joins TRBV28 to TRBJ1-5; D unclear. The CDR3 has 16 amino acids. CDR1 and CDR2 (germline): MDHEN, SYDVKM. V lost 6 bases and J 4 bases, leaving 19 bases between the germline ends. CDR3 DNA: TGTGCCAGCAGCCTCCATTTTGACGAGGCGAATCAGCCCCAGCATTTT. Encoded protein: CASSLHFDEANQPQHF.

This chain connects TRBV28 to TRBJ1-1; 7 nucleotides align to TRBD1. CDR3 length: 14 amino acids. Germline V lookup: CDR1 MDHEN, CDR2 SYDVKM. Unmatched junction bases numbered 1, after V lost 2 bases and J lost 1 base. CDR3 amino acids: CASSLTGENTEAFF. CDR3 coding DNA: TGTGCCAGCAGTTTAACAGGGGAGAACACTGAAGCTTTCTTT.

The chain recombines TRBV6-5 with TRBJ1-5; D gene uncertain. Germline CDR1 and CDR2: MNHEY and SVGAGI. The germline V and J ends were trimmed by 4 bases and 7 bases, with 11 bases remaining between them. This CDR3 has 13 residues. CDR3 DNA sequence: TGTGCCAGCAGTTGGGGTTCGTCGCAGCCCCAGCATTTT. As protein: CASSWGSSQPQHF.

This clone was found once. The CDR3 bases are TGTGCCAGCAGCTCACTAGCGGGGGGGCACTATGAGCAGTTCTTC. Its translation: CASSSLAGGHYEQFF. J is TRBJ2-1 and V is TRBV28, with TRBD2 matching 13 bases. Germline CDR1 is MDHEN and CDR2 is SYDVKM. This CDR3 region has 15 residues. Trimming removed 6 bases from V and 8 bases from J; junction bases left unmatched: 7.

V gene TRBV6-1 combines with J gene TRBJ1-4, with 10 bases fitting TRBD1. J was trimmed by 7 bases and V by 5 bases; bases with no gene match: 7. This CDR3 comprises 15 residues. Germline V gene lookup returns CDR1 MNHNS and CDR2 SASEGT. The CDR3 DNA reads TGTGCCAGCAGTCAAAACCGGGACAGGGGTGAAAAACTGTTTTTT. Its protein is CASSQNRDRGEKLFF.

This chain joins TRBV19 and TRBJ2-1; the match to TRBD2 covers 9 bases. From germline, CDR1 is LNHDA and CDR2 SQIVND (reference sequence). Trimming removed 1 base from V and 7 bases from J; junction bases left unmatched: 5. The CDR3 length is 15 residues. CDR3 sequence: CASSIGLAGRNEQFF. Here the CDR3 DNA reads TGTGCCAGTAGTATAGGCCTAGCGGGGAGAAATGAGCAGTTCTTC.

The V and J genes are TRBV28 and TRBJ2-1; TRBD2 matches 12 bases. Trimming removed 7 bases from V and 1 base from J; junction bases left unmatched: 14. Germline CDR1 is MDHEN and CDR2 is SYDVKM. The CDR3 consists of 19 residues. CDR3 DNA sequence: TGTGCCAGCACCTCTCTTTCTAGCGGGGGGGCCGTGTCCTACAATGAGCAGTTCTTC. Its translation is CASTSLSSGGAVSYNEQFF.

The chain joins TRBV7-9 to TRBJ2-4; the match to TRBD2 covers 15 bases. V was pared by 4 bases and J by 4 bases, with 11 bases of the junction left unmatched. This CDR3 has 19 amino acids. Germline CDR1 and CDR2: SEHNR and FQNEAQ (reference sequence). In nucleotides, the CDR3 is TGTGCCAGCAGCTACCAACCTGGGACTAGCGGGAGGAAAAAAAACATTCAGTACTTC. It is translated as CASSYQPGTSGRKKNIQYF.

The CDR3: CASSQSRGVTTLHF. The CDR3 DNA is TGCGCCAGCAGCCAATCCAGGGGGGTCACAACCCTCCACTTT. The chain combines TRBV4-3 with TRBJ1-6, with TRBD1 identical over 7 bases. This CDR3 region has 14 residues. V lost 2 bases and J lost 14; bases outside the gene matches: 9. Germline CDR1 reads LGHNA; CDR2 reads YSLEER.

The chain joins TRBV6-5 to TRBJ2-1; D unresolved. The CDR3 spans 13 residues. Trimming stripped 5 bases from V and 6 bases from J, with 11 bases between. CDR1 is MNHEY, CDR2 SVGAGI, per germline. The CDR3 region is CASSRDRSNEQFF. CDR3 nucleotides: TGTGCCAGCAGTCGCGACCGATCCAATGAGCAGTTCTTC.

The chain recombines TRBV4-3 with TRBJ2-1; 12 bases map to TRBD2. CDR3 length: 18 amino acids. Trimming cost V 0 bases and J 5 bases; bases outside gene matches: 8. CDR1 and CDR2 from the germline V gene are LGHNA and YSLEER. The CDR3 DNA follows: TGCGCCAGCAGCCAAGATCTTGCACTAGCGGGGGGCGACAATGAGCAGTTCTTC. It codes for CASSQDLALAGGDNEQFF.

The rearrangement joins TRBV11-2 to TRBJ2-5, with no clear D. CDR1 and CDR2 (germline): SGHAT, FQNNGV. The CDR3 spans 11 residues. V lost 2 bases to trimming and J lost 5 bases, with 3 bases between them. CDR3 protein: CASSLRETQYF. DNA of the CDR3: TGTGCCAGCAGCTTACGCGAGACCCAGTACTTC.

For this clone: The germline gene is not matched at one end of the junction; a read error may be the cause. CDR3 loop: CATSGEVGYYGYTF. CDR3 nucleotide sequence: TGTGCCACCAGCGGAGAGGTAGGCTACTATGGCTACACCTTC. This chain connects TRBV15 to TRBJ1-2; D remains ambiguous. CDR1 LNHNV and CDR2 YYDKDF come from the germline V gene (reference sequence). The CDR3 has 14 amino acids.

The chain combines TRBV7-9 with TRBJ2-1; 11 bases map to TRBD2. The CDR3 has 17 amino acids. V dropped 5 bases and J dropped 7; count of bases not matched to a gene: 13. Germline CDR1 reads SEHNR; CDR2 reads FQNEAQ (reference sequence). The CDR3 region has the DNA TGTGCCAGCAGCGCAGATCTTAGCGGGGGGGCCGGGAATGAGCAGTTCTTC. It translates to CASSADLSGGAGNEQFF.

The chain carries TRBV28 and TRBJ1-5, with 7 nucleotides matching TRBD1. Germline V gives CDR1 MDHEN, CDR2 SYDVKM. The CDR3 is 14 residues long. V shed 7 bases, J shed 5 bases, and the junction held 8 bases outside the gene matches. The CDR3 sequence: CASTLDRVDQPQHF. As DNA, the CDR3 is TGTGCCAGCACCCTAGACAGGGTTGATCAGCCCCAGCATTTT. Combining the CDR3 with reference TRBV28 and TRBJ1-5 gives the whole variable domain DVKVTQSSRYLVKRTGEKVFLECVQDMDHENMFWYRQDPGLGLRLIYFSYDVKMKEKGDIPEGYSVSREKKERFSLILESASTNQTSMYLCASTLDRVDQPQHFGDGTRLSIL.

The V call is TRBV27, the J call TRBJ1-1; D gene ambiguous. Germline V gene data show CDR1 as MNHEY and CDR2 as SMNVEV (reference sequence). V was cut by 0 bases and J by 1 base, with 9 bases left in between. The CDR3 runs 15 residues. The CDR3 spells CASSLSPDPNTEAFF. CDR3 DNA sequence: TGTGCCAGCAGTTTATCACCGGACCCGAACACTGAAGCTTTCTTT.

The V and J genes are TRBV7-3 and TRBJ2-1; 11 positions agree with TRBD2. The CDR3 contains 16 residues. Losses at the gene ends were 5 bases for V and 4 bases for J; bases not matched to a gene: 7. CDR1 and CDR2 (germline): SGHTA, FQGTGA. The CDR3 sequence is CASSPLAGGPYNEQFF. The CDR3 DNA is TGTGCCAGCAGCCCTCTAGCGGGAGGACCATACAATGAGCAGTTCTTC.

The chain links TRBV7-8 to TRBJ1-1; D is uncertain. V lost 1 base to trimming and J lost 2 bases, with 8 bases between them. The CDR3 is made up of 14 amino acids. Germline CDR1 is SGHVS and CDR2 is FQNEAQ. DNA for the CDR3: TGTGCCAGCAGCTTAGGGTTCAGTAACACTGAAGCTTTCTTT. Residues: CASSLGFSNTEAFF.

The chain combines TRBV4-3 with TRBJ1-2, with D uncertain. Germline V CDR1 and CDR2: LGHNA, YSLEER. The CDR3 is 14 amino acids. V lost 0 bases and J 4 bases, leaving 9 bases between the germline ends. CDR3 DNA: TGCGCCAGCAGCCAAGAAGGGTCTGGCTATGGCTACACCTTC. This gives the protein CASSQEGSGYGYTF.